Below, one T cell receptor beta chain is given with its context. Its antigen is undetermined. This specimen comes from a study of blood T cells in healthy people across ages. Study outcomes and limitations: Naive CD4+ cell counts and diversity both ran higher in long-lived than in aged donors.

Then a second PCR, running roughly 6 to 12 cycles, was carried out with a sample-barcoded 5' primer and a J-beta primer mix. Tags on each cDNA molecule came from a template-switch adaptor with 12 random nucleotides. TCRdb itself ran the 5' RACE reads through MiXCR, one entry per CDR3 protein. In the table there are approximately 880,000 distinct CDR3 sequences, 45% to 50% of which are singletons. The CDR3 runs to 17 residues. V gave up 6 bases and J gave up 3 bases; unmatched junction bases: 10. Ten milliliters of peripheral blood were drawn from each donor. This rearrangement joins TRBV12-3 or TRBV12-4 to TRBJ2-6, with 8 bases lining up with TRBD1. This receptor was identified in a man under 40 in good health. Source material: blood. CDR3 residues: CASRTGQGALGANVLTF. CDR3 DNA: TGTGCCAGCAGAACCGGACAGGGCGCCCTTGGGGCCAACGTCCTGACTTTC.